This T cell receptor beta chain was obtained from a study of persistence of HIV-infected CD4 T cells. Study overall: A larger, less memory-rich fraction responded to anti-CD3/anti-CD28 beads than to antigen. Whole-study findings and limits: TCR analyses could not target the rare provirus-carrying CMV-responding cells. Compared with CD3/CD28-stimulated cells, CMV- and Gag-responding cells showed lower TCRbeta richness.

Trimming shortened V by 3 bases and J by 2 bases, and 13 bases separated the two germline ends. CDR3 length: 15 amino acids. Germline V lookup: CDR1 SNHLY, CDR2 FYNNEI. For this clone: What it recognizes is unknown.

Nonspecific anti-CD3/anti-CD28 bead stimulation represents the broad CD4+ T cell repertoire. Sorting of responding CD4+ T cells relied on upregulated CD40 ligand together with CD69. Donors had CD4+ T cell counts above 400 cells/uL and were CMV-seropositive. The immunoSEQ assay was version 4, run in survey mode. Only in-frame clones appear in the TCRdb table, and some are missing; sequencing was by immunoSEQ multiplex PCR. Here the sample spans under 55,000 clones, 88% being singletons. The input for sequencing was CD4+ T cells sorted from PBMCs after 18-hour stimulation, taken from a patient who received antiretroviral therapy. The rearrangement links TRBV2 to TRBJ1-2; unclear D gene. The clonotype originates from an adult woman with HIV who was CMV-seropositive. This CDR3 is CASSEAGGTNYGYTF. DNA for the CDR3: TGTGCCAGCAGTGAGGCTGGCGGAACCAACTATGGCTACACCTTC.